These 18 T cell receptor beta chains originate from one sample sequenced in a study of shared clonotypes between healthy human individuals. The protocol was immunoSEQ multiplex PCR, while the TCRdb copy is restricted to in-frame clones and leaves out a portion. The table lists over a million clones, approximately 98.5% of them singletons. Material: naive CD4+ T cells sorted from blood. The subset: CD45RA+ positively selected. Receptor source: a man aged 25-45 years in good health.

This clone was seen a single time. This chain links TRBV5-1 with TRBJ1-3; tentatively, D is TRBD1 (6 bases). CDR1 and CDR2 from the germline V gene are SGHRS and YFSETQ. V lost 1 base to trimming and J lost 1 base, with 18 bases between them. The CDR3 extends over 18 amino acids. This chain's CDR3 is CASSLRSGGANSGNTIYF. CDR3 coding DNA: TGCGCCAGCAGCTTGCGGTCCGGGGGCGCCAATTCTGGAAACACCATATATTTT.

The V call is TRBV10-1, the J call TRBJ2-7, with D tentatively TRBD1 (5 bases). The ends were cut back, 2 bases at V and 2 bases at J, with 16 bases in the middle. The germline CDR1 and CDR2 sequences are WNHNN and SYGVQD (reference sequence). This CDR3 comprises 16 residues. The CDR3 region is CASSELLQEIAYEQYF. DNA for the CDR3: TGCGCCAGCAGTGAGCTCTTACAGGAGATTGCCTACGAGCAGTACTTC.

The chain is built from TRBV7-9 and TRBJ1-2; maybe TRBD1 (6 bases). With 5 bases removed from V and 0 bases from J, the gap between germline ends came to 10 bases. Germline CDR1 reads SEHNR; CDR2 reads FQNEAQ (reference sequence). This CDR3 is built from 14 residues. CDR3 in amino acids: CASSATGANYGYTF. The CDR3 DNA reads as TGTGCCAGCAGCGCGACAGGCGCTAACTATGGCTACACCTTC.

This clone was counted a single time. Relative to the germline gene, one junction end is altered; a read error may explain this. The genes are TRBV11-2 and TRBJ2-3; TRBD2 matches at 10 bases. The CDR3 covers 16 residues. Germline CDR1 is SGHAT and CDR2 is FQNNGV. The CDR3 is CASSLGASGSLDTQYF. As DNA, the CDR3 is TGCGCCAGCAGTTTAGGGGCTAGCGGGAGTTTAGATACGCAGTATTTT. Full variable domain (remainder filled in from reference TRBV11-2 and TRBJ2-3): EAGVAQSPRYKIIEKRQSVAFWCNPISGHATLYWYQQILGQGPKLLIQFQNNGVVDDSQLPKDRFSAERLKGVDSTLKIQPAKLEDSAVYLCASSLGASGSLDTQYFGPGTRLTVL.

This clone has a single count. This sequence joins TRBV10-1 and TRBJ2-7; D may be TRBD1 (6 bases). This CDR3 is 14 amino acids long. Trimming shortened V by 4 bases and J by 3 bases, and 13 bases separated the two germline ends. Germline lookup yields CDR1 WNHNN and CDR2 SYGVQD (reference sequence). The CDR3 DNA follows: TGCGCCAGCAGTGGACAGGCTGATCTCTACGAGCAGTACTTC. Residues: CASSGQADLYEQYF.

The rearrangement uses TRBV29-1 and TRBJ2-3; 12 bases agree with TRBD2. CDR1 and CDR2 (germline): SQVTM, ANQGSEA. J was trimmed by 3 bases and V by 7 bases; bases with no gene match: 2. This CDR3 is built from 13 residues. CDR3 in DNA: TGCAGCGGACTAGCGGGAGCTACAGATACGCAGTATTTT. This translates into CSGLAGATDTQYF.

In DNA form, the CDR3 reads TGTGCCAGTACTACCCACAGGGCGGGAGGGCGCAATGAGCAGTTCTTC. Amino acids: CASTTHRAGGRNEQFF. This chain uses TRBV19 with TRBJ2-1; 9 bases align to TRBD2. After removal of 7 bases from V and 6 bases from J, the junction contained 13 bases not matched to a gene. Per the germline V gene, CDR1 is LNHDA and CDR2 is SQIVND (reference sequence). The CDR3 runs 16 residues. The variable domain in full, with the rest retrieved from reference TRBV19 and TRBJ2-1, is DGGITQSPKYLFRKEGQNVTLSCEQNLNHDAMYWYRQDPGQGLRLIYYSQIVNDFQKGDIAEGYSVSREKKESFPLTVTSAQKNPTAFYLCASTTHRAGGRNEQFFGPGTRLTVL.

The chain links TRBV14 to TRBJ2-5; 9 nucleotides line up with TRBD1. Germline V gene data show CDR1 as SGHDN and CDR2 as FVKESK. V lost 3 bases and J lost 4; bases outside the gene matches: 9. This CDR3 has 16 amino acids. The CDR3 DNA sequence: TGTGCCAGCAGCCACCTATTGACAGGGGGGAGAGAGACCCAGTACTTC. Amino acids: CASSHLLTGGRETQYF.

The chain combines TRBV19 with TRBJ2-1; no firm D call. The V and J ends lost 0 bases and 8 bases respectively, with 5 bases between them. The CDR3 extends over 12 amino acids. The germline CDR1 and CDR2 sequences are LNHDA and SQIVND (reference sequence). CDR3 region: CASSIDNDEQFF. CDR3 DNA sequence: TGTGCCAGTAGTATAGATAACGATGAGCAGTTCTTC. Drawing the rest from reference TRBV19 and TRBJ2-1, the complete variable domain is DGGITQSPKYLFRKEGQNVTLSCEQNLNHDAMYWYRQDPGQGLRLIYYSQIVNDFQKGDIAEGYSVSREKKESFPLTVTSAQKNPTAFYLCASSIDNDEQFFGPGTRLTVL.

The gene calls are TRBV25-1 and TRBJ2-6, with TRBD2 identical over 9 bases. CDR1 MGHDK and CDR2 SYGVNS come from the germline V gene. The CDR3 runs to 15 residues. The V gene end was trimmed by 7 bases and the J gene end by 2 bases; junction bases not matched to a gene: 3. CDR3 sequence reads: CASKKRGAGANVLTF. In nucleotides, the CDR3 is TGTGCCAGCAAAAAGCGGGGGGCTGGGGCCAACGTCCTGACTTTC.

The chain carries TRBV28 and TRBJ2-1; tentatively, D is TRBD1 (5 bases). This CDR3 spans 13 amino acids. V lost 4 bases and J lost 7, with 11 bases in between. Germline CDR1 is MDHEN and CDR2 is SYDVKM. The CDR3 sequence is CASSWGLRNEQFF. Here the CDR3 DNA reads TGTGCCAGCAGTTGGGGCCTACGGAATGAGCAGTTCTTC. Looking up the rest from reference TRBV28 and TRBJ2-1 gives the full variable domain: DVKVTQSSRYLVKRTGEKVFLECVQDMDHENMFWYRQDPGLGLRLIYFSYDVKMKEKGDIPEGYSVSREKKERFSLILESASTNQTSMYLCASSWGLRNEQFFGPGTRLTVL.

This clone was seen just once. This chain joins TRBV7-8 and TRBJ1-2, with 10 bases lining up with TRBD1. The junction had 0 bases not matched to a gene; V was cut back by 1 base and J by 7 bases. The CDR3 is 13 amino acids. Germline CDR1 and CDR2: SGHVS and FQNEAQ. The CDR3, as DNA: TGTGCCAGCAGCTTAGGGGACAGGGGTGGCTACACCTTC. Encoded protein: CASSLGDRGGYTF. Full variable domain (missing parts from reference TRBV7-8 and TRBJ1-2): GAGVSQSPRYKVAKRGQDVALRCDPISGHVSLFWYQQALGQGPEFLTYFQNEAQLDKSGLPSDRFFAERPEGSVSTLKIQRTQQEDSAVYLCASSLGDRGGYTFGSGTRLTVV.

This chain connects TRBV1 to TRBJ2-7; the table's TRBD2 call for D was not verified on the DNA. TRBV1 is labeled a pseudogene. The CDR3 is 15 residues long. The CDR3 loop is CTSSQSRTSLCEQYF. The CDR3 DNA follows: TGCACCAGCAGCCAGTCTCGGACTAGCCTATGCGAGCAGTACTTC.

The chain recombines TRBV27 with TRBJ2-1; D not certain. This CDR3 spans 17 amino acids. Germline CDR1 MNHEY, CDR2 SMNVEV (reference sequence). V dropped 2 bases and J dropped 4 bases, with 18 bases sitting between them. CDR3 DNA sequence: TGTGCCAGCAGTTTAGACGTTTCCCAAAGTCGGTACAATGAGCAGTTCTTC. This sequence encodes CASSLDVSQSRYNEQFF.

V gene TRBV15 combines with J gene TRBJ2-2, with 12 nucleotides matching TRBD2. J was trimmed by 7 bases and V by 1 base; bases with no gene match: 10. CDR1 is LNHNV and CDR2 is YYDKDF in the germline V gene (reference sequence). This CDR3 has 18 residues. In DNA, the CDR3 is TGTGCCACCAGCAGAGCCCTCGGACTACTAGCGGGAGGCGGGGAGCTGTTTTTT. Translating it yields CATSRALGLLAGGGELFF.

The chain joins TRBV25-1 to TRBJ1-4, with D unresolved. CDR1 MGHDK and CDR2 SYGVNS come from the germline V gene. This CDR3 has 15 amino acids. V was trimmed by 10 bases and J by 5 bases, leaving 20 bases between them. The CDR3 protein is CANFTERGLNEKLFF. In DNA form, the CDR3 reads TGTGCCAACTTCACGGAAAGAGGGTTAAATGAAAAACTGTTTTTT.

In its sample, this clone was seen once. The chain is built from TRBV7-2 and TRBJ2-7; 7 positions agree with TRBD1. The V and J ends lost 5 bases and 5 bases, in that order; junction bases with no gene match: 9. CDR1 and CDR2 (germline): SGHTA, FQGNSA. The CDR3 sequence is 14 residues long. Here the CDR3 reads CASSPDRSRDEQYF. The DNA for the CDR3 is TGTGCCAGCAGCCCGGACAGGAGTCGGGACGAGCAGTACTTC.

The chain is built from TRBV5-1 and TRBJ2-3; TRBD2 aligns across 10 bases. V shed 1 base, J shed 4 bases, and the junction held 0 bases outside the gene matches. This CDR3 is built from 14 residues. CDR1 and CDR2 (germline): SGHRS, YFSETQ. DNA of the CDR3: TGCGCCAGCAGCTTGACTAGCGGGGCAGATACGCAGTATTTT. The encoded protein is CASSLTSGADTQYF.